These 29 T cell receptor beta chains came from one sample sequenced in a study of beta chain features in type 1 diabetes. As every portion of the isolated RNA was reverse transcribed, the sequencing read expressed TCRB transcripts. Generated by immunoSEQ multiplex PCR, the TCRdb table keeps only in-frame clones and is missing some. Of around 330,000 clones in the sample, about 11% were seen once. Sequencing was done on a sample of naive CD4+ T cells from blood. All receptors come from a woman aged 25 to 39 in good health.

The chain links TRBV7-9 to TRBJ2-5; TRBD2 is a possible D gene (5 bases). The germline V gene has CDR1 SEHNR and CDR2 FQNEAQ (reference sequence). Trimming removed 1 base at V and 0 bases at J, with 12 bases between. The CDR3 spans 16 residues. The CDR3: CASSLGIRENQETQYF. DNA for the CDR3: TGTGCCAGCAGCTTAGGAATACGGGAAAACCAAGAGACCCAGTACTTC.

In its sample, this clone was seen a few times. The chain links TRBV28 to TRBJ2-7, with 10 bases identical to TRBD2. The germline gives CDR1 MDHEN, CDR2 SYDVKM. After removal of 5 bases from V and 5 bases from J, the junction contained 9 bases not matched to a gene. This CDR3 has 15 amino acids. CDR3 region: CASSPSLAGVNEQYF. As DNA, the CDR3 is TGTGCCAGCAGTCCGAGTCTAGCGGGAGTGAACGAGCAGTACTTC.

The table lists this clone with a few counts. The V call is TRBV5-5, the J call TRBJ2-5; no definite D call. Deletions cut 7 bases from V and 2 bases from J, with 18 bases between. The CDR3 extends over 15 amino acids. Germline CDR1 SGHKS, CDR2 YYEKEE (reference sequence). CDR3 in amino acids: CASYSQAGPQETQYF. The CDR3 region has the DNA TGTGCCAGCTACAGCCAGGCAGGTCCTCAAGAGACCCAGTACTTC.

This clone has only a few counts. The chain carries TRBV29-1 and TRBJ2-5; 7 bases are shared with TRBD2. The CDR3 is 13 residues long. The V gene's germline CDR1 is SQVTM and CDR2 ANQGSEA. Trimming cost V 5 bases and J 5 bases; bases outside gene matches: 8. The chain's CDR3 is CSVLDPGGETQYF. The CDR3 DNA is TGCAGCGTTCTGGACCCCGGGGGGGAGACCCAGTACTTC.

This clone was detected only a few times. V gene TRBV7-9 combines with J gene TRBJ2-7, with 7 bases that match TRBD1. The CDR3 runs 14 residues. V gave up 4 bases and J gave up 1 base; unmatched junction bases: 4. Germline V gene sequence: CDR1 SEHNR, CDR2 FQNEAQ (reference sequence). CDR3 sequence: CASSSRTGSYEQYF. The CDR3 bases are TGTGCCAGCAGCTCGAGGACAGGATCCTACGAGCAGTACTTC.

A few counts support this clone. The J gene is TRBJ2-1, the V gene TRBV14, with 11 positions matching TRBD2. The CDR3 consists of 17 residues. V was clipped by 1 base and J by 6 bases; unmatched bases: 8. Germline-derived CDR1 and CDR2 are SGHDN and FVKESK. The CDR3 DNA follows: TGTGCCAGCAGCCAAGTAACTAGCGGGAGATGGTCCAATGAGCAGTTCTTC. This sequence encodes CASSQVTSGRWSNEQFF.

Only a few counts were recorded for this clone. V gene TRBV30 combines with J gene TRBJ2-2; D is unresolved. V gave up 7 bases and J gave up 6 bases, with 9 bases separating them. This CDR3 has 11 amino acids. CDR1 and CDR2 from the germline V gene are GTSNPN and SVGIG (reference sequence). In DNA, the CDR3 is TGTGCCTCCATTAGTCCCGGGGAGCTGTTTTTT. Translating it yields CASISPGELFF.

V is TRBV28 and J is TRBJ1-2, with D tentatively TRBD1 (5 bases). This CDR3 has 13 residues. Looked up from germline, CDR1 is MDHEN and CDR2 is SYDVKM. The germline V and J ends were trimmed by 10 bases and 3 bases, with 15 bases remaining between them. The CDR3 spells CATQLTDYYGYTF. The CDR3 DNA sequence: TGTGCCACCCAACTGACAGACTACTATGGCTACACCTTC.

Only a few counts were recorded for this clone. The chain carries TRBV7-2 and TRBJ2-7, with TRBD2 identical over 13 bases. The CDR3 consists of 14 residues. Germline-derived CDR1 and CDR2 are SGHTA and FQGNSA. After removal of 3 bases from V and 11 bases from J, the junction contained 7 bases not matched to a gene. CDR3 nucleotide sequence: TGTGCCAGCAGCTTGACTAGCGGGAGGTCCTCCGAGTACTTC. Translation gives CASSLTSGRSSEYF.

This clone was recorded a few times. The chain couples TRBV4-2 to TRBJ1-1; TRBD1 agrees at 9 bases. The junction had 7 bases not matched to a gene; V was cut back by 3 bases and J by 5 bases. This CDR3 contains 15 residues. CDR1 is LGHNA and CDR2 is YNFKEQ in the germline V gene. DNA for the CDR3: TGTGCCAGCAGCCAGTCGACAGGGGGTGGGACTGAAGCTTTCTTT. Residues: CASSQSTGGGTEAFF.

This clone was seen more than once but under ten times. The chain couples TRBV18 to TRBJ1-1, with D maybe TRBD1 (6 bases). V was cut by 6 bases and J by 0 bases, with 23 bases left in between. The CDR3 is made up of 18 amino acids. In germline, CDR1 is KGHSH, CDR2 LQKENI. The CDR3: CASSPYTTGNVMNTEAFF. The CDR3 DNA is TGTGCCAGCTCGCCCTATACTACAGGGAACGTAATGAACACTGAAGCTTTCTTT. Using reference TRBV18 and TRBJ1-1 for the parts outside the CDR3, the full variable domain is NAGVMQNPRHLVRRRGQEARLRCSPMKGHSHVYWYRQLPEEGLKFMVYLQKENIIDESGMPKERFSAEFPKEGPSILRIQQVVRGDSAAYFCASSPYTTGNVMNTEAFFGQGTRLTVV.

Only a few counts were recorded for this clone. The rearrangement joins TRBV4-3 to TRBJ2-1; the match to TRBD2 covers 9 bases. The CDR3 is made up of 19 amino acids. The germline CDR1 and CDR2 sequences are LGHNA and YSLEER. V lost 0 bases, J lost 6 bases, and 15 bases stayed unmatched. Here the CDR3 reads CASSQDPRTSAVLGNEQFF. DNA of the CDR3: TGCGCCAGCAGCCAAGATCCAAGGACTAGCGCCGTCCTCGGCAATGAGCAGTTCTTC.

The chain combines TRBV7-8 with TRBJ1-5; D not certain. Germline V lookup: CDR1 SGHVS, CDR2 FQNEAQ. The CDR3 has 13 amino acids. With 2 bases removed from V and 4 bases from J, the gap between germline ends came to 6 bases. This CDR3 is CASSLQENQPQHF. Here the CDR3 DNA reads TGTGCCAGCAGCTTACAGGAAAATCAGCCCCAGCATTTT.

V usage is TRBV29-1 and J usage is TRBJ2-5, with 11 positions matching TRBD2. Trimming at V came to 2 bases and at J to 0 bases, leaving 5 bases not matched to a gene. This CDR3 comprises 16 residues. The germline gives CDR1 SQVTM, CDR2 ANQGSEA. The CDR3 loop is CSVESLGLADQETQYF. The DNA for the CDR3 is TGCAGCGTTGAAAGTCTGGGACTAGCGGACCAAGAGACCCAGTACTTC.

This chain uses TRBV6-5 with TRBJ1-5; the D is unclear. The CDR3 is made up of 13 amino acids. Germline V gives CDR1 MNHEY, CDR2 SVGAGI. The V and J ends lost 9 bases and 2 bases respectively, with 11 bases between them. CDR3 in DNA: TGTGCCAGTTGTTCTTCGGGCAATCAGCCCCAGCATTTT. It encodes CASCSSGNQPQHF.

This clone was observed a handful of times. The V call is TRBV7-9, the J call TRBJ2-1; the D is unclear. Germline V gene data show CDR1 as SEHNR and CDR2 as FQNEAQ (reference sequence). V lost 2 bases to trimming and J lost 3 bases, with 11 bases between them. CDR3 length: 15 amino acids. In nucleotides, the CDR3 is TGTGCCAGCAGCTTATCTGGAGATAACTACAATGAGCAGTTCTTC. It specifies CASSLSGDNYNEQFF.

The chain employs TRBV28 and TRBJ1-4, with D unclear. CDR3 size: 15 residues. The V end lost 4 bases, the J end lost 0 bases, and 9 bases lay between the germline ends. Germline values: CDR1 MDHEN, CDR2 SYDVKM. This CDR3 is CASSSFVATNEKLFF. In DNA form, the CDR3 reads TGTGCCAGCAGTTCCTTCGTCGCAACTAATGAAAAACTGTTTTTT.

This clone has just a few counts. This rearrangement joins TRBV19 to TRBJ2-7; 8 bases are shared with TRBD2. The CDR3 has 15 amino acids. In germline, CDR1 is LNHDA, CDR2 SQIVND (reference sequence). Unmatched junction bases numbered 9, after V lost 6 bases and J lost 2 bases. CDR3 region: CASSTSGIGPYEQYF. The CDR3 DNA follows: TGTGCCAGTAGCACTAGCGGTATCGGCCCCTACGAGCAGTACTTC.

This clone was recorded a few times. The rearrangement links TRBV9 to TRBJ2-1; 8 nucleotides align to TRBD1. Germline V gene data show CDR1 as SGDLS and CDR2 as YYNGEE. This CDR3 comprises 16 residues. The ends lost 0 bases at V and 4 bases at J; junction bases unmatched: 6. This CDR3 reads CASSVGTGGVYNEQFF. CDR3 sequence (DNA): TGTGCCAGCAGCGTAGGAACAGGGGGAGTATACAATGAGCAGTTCTTC. Full variable domain (outside the CDR3, taken from reference TRBV9 and TRBJ2-1): DSGVTQTPKHLITATGQRVTLRCSPRSGDLSVYWYQQSLDQGLQFLIQYYNGEERAKGNILERFSAQQFPDLHSELNLSSLELGDSALYFCASSVGTGGVYNEQFFGPGTRLTVL.

The chain uses TRBV28 and TRBJ1-2, with 8 positions matching TRBD1. With V trimmed by 7 bases and J by 4 bases, 8 bases remained unmatched. CDR1 MDHEN and CDR2 SYDVKM come from the germline V gene. The length of the CDR3 is 14 residues. The CDR3 DNA is TGTGCCAGCACTGCCGGACAGGGATCCTATGGCTACACCTTC. Translating gives CASTAGQGSYGYTF.

This clone was picked up a small number of times. V gene TRBV25-1 combines with J gene TRBJ1-2, with 9 bases matching TRBD1. The J segment lost 7 bases and the V segment lost 2 bases, leaving 8 bases of the junction unmatched. CDR1 is MGHDK and CDR2 is SYGVNS in the germline V gene. The CDR3 is made up of 15 amino acids. The CDR3 loop is CASSETGGSKGGYTF. The CDR3 nucleotides are TGTGCCAGCAGTGAAACAGGGGGCTCTAAGGGTGGCTACACCTTC.

This chain connects TRBV6-5 to TRBJ2-3; 13 bases map to TRBD2. V shed 6 bases, J shed 7 bases, and the junction held 7 bases outside the gene matches. The V gene's germline CDR1 is MNHEY and CDR2 SVGAGI. The CDR3 covers 15 residues. The CDR3 DNA follows: TGTGCCAGCAGCCTCACTAGCGGGAGGGTTCATACGCAGTATTTT. Translated: CASSLTSGRVHTQYF.

V is TRBV7-9 and J is TRBJ2-5; 7 bases line up with TRBD2. The CDR3 runs to 17 residues. Germline V gives CDR1 SEHNR, CDR2 FQNEAQ (reference sequence). With 8 bases clipped from V and 3 bases from J, the junction kept 18 bases outside the gene matches. CDR3 loop: CASGSTAGFKGKETQYF. In DNA form, the CDR3 reads TGTGCCAGCGGATCGACAGCGGGGTTTAAGGGCAAAGAGACCCAGTACTTC.

J is TRBJ2-7 and V is TRBV9, with D possibly TRBD1 on 5 matching bases. The CDR3 consists of 15 residues. From germline, CDR1 is SGDLS and CDR2 YYNGEE. V dropped 0 bases and J dropped 1 base, with 11 bases sitting between them. Here the CDR3 DNA reads TGTGCCAGCAGCGTAGGGGCGGACACGTCCTACGAGCAGTACTTC. The encoded protein is CASSVGADTSYEQYF.

This clone has a handful of counts. The CDR3 region is CASSPGLAVPTDTQYF. The DNA of the CDR3 is TGTGCCAGCAGTCCGGGACTAGCGGTACCCACAGATACGCAGTATTTT. The rearrangement joins TRBV27 to TRBJ2-3; 11 nucleotides line up with TRBD2. Germline lookup yields CDR1 MNHEY and CDR2 SMNVEV (reference sequence). This CDR3 contains 16 residues. V gave up 5 bases and J gave up 2 bases; unmatched junction bases: 6.

This chain connects TRBV4-2 to TRBJ2-7; TRBD2 matches at 8 bases. The CDR3 loop spans 16 amino acids. V was pared by 4 bases and J by 0 bases, with 8 bases of the junction left unmatched. Germline V gene sequence: CDR1 LGHNA, CDR2 YNFKEQ. The CDR3 here is CASSRQTSGGSYEQYF. In DNA form, the CDR3 reads TGTGCCAGCAGCCGCCAAACTAGCGGAGGCTCCTACGAGCAGTACTTC.

This clone was seen only a few times. The chain is built from TRBV4-3 and TRBJ2-1; D gene unclear. The CDR3 covers 17 residues. V was clipped by 0 bases and J by 0 bases, with 12 bases between them. CDR1 and CDR2 (germline): LGHNA, YSLEER. The CDR3 spells CASSQETASSSYNEQFF. For the CDR3, the DNA is TGCGCCAGCAGCCAAGAAACAGCTTCCAGCTCCTACAATGAGCAGTTCTTC.

The chain is built from TRBV7-3 and TRBJ2-5; D is uncertain. The CDR3 is made up of 13 amino acids. V was trimmed by 1 base and J by 3 bases, leaving 6 bases between them. Germline-derived CDR1 and CDR2 are SGHTA and FQGTGA. The CDR3 nucleotides read TGTGCCAGCAGCTTAATAAATGAAGAGACCCAGTACTTC. Protein product: CASSLINEETQYF.

DNA of the CDR3: TGTGCCAGCAGGCAGGACAGGGTCTCTGGGGCCAACGTCCTGACTTTC. Translation: CASRQDRVSGANVLTF. The chain combines TRBV27 with TRBJ2-6; 8 bases map to TRBD1. CDR3 length: 16 residues. Germline CDR1 MNHEY, CDR2 SMNVEV (reference sequence). J lost 0 bases, V lost 6 bases, and 4 bases had no gene match.